This record covers a single T cell receptor beta chain. The protocol was immunoSEQ multiplex PCR, while the TCRdb copy is restricted to in-frame clones and leaves out a portion. The table has approximately 82,000 clones, 84% seen once. The sample originates from a study of OX40 agonist ivuxolimab in advanced cancers. Trimming took 7 bases from V and 5 from J, leaving 17 bases between them. CDR1 is LNHDA and CDR2 is SQIVND in the germline V gene (reference sequence). The length of the CDR3 is 14 residues. The clonotype was recovered from an adult with an advanced solid tumor such as melanoma, head and neck, liver or kidney cancer. The chain links TRBV19 to TRBJ1-1; D is perhaps TRBD1 (5 bases). The source was CD4+ or CD8+ T cells sorted from blood, collected in a trial of the OX40 agonist ivuxolimab. The CDR3 here is CASTPRDWGTEAFF. Here the CDR3 DNA reads TGTGCCAGTACTCCTCGGGATTGGGGGACTGAAGCTTTCTTT.